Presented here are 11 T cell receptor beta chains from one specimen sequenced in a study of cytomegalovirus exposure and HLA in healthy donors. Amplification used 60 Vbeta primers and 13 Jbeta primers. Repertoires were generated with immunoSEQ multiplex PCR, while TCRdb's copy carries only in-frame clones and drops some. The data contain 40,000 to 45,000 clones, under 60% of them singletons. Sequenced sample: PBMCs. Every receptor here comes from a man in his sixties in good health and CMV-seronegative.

CDR3 sequence reads: CASSVVRDWGTEAFF. The CDR3 DNA is TGTGCCAGCAGCGTAGTTCGGGACTGGGGCACTGAAGCTTTCTTT. The chain recombines TRBV9 with TRBJ1-1; D perhaps matches TRBD1 (5 bases). The germline CDR1 and CDR2 sequences are SGDLS and YYNGEE. V lost 0 bases, J lost 4 bases, and 13 bases lay in between. The CDR3 extends over 15 amino acids.

This CDR3 is CASSVAGVTDTQYF. CDR3 nucleotides: TGCGCCAGCAGTGTAGCGGGAGTTACAGATACGCAGTATTTT. V is TRBV10-2 and J is TRBJ2-3, with TRBD2 identical over 9 bases. Unmatched junction bases numbered 2, after V lost 4 bases and J lost 3 bases. Germline CDR1 reads WSHSY; CDR2 reads SAAADI. This CDR3 spans 14 amino acids.

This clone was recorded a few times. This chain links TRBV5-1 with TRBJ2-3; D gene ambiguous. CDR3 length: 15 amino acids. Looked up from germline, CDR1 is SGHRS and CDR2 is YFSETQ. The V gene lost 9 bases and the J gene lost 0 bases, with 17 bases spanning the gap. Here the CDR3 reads CATAPQWRSTDTQYF. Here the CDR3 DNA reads TGCGCCACCGCGCCCCAATGGCGGAGCACAGATACGCAGTATTTT.

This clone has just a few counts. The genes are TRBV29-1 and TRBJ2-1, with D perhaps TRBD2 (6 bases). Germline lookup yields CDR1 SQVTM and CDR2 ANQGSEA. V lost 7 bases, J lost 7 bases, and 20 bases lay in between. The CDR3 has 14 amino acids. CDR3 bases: TGCAGCGCCTATGGGCAGGGAGGATCAAATGAGCAGTTCTTC. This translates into CSAYGQGGSNEQFF.

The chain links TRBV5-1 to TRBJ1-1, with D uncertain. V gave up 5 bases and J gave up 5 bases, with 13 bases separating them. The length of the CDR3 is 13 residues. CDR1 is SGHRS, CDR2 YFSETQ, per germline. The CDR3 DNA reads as TGCGCCAGCAGTGGAGGTGGTTTTACTGAAGCTTTCTTT. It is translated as CASSGGGFTEAFF.

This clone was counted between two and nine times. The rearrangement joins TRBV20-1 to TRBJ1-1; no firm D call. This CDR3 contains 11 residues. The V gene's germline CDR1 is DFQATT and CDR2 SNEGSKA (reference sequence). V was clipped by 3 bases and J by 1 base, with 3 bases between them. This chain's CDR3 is CSARANTEAFF. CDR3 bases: TGCAGTGCTAGGGCGAACACTGAAGCTTTCTTT.

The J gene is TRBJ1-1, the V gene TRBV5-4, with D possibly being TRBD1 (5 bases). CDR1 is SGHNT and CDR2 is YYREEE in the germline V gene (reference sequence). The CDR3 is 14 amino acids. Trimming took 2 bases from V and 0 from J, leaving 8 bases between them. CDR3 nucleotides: TGTGCCAGCAGCTTAGACAGTTTGAACACTGAAGCTTTCTTT. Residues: CASSLDSLNTEAFF.

CDR3 region: CASSQVPGNTGELFF. CDR3 nucleotide sequence: TGCGCCAGCAGCCAAGTTCCAGGGAACACCGGGGAGCTGTTTTTT. The chain recombines TRBV4-3 with TRBJ2-2; no reliable D call. The CDR3 totals 15 residues. Trimming took off 1 base at V and 1 base at J, with 7 bases between the two ends. Germline-derived CDR1 and CDR2 are LGHNA and YSLEER.

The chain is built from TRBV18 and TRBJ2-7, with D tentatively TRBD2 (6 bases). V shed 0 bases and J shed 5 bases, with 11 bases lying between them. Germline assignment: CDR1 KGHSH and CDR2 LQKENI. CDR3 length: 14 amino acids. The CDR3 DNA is TGTGCCAGCTCACCACCTAGCGGCTACAACGAGCAGTACTTC. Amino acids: CASSPPSGYNEQYF. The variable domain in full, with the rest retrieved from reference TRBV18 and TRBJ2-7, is NAGVMQNPRHLVRRRGQEARLRCSPMKGHSHVYWYRQLPEEGLKFMVYLQKENIIDESGMPKERFSAEFPKEGPSILRIQQVVRGDSAAYFCASSPPSGYNEQYFGPGTRLTVT.

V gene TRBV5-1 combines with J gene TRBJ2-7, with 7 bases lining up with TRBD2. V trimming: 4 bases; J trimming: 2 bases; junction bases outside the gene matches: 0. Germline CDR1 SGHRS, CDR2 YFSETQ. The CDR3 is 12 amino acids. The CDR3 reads CASSGGAYEQYF. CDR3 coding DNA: TGCGCCAGCAGCGGGGGGGCCTACGAGCAGTACTTC.

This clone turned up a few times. As DNA, the CDR3 is TGTGCCAGCAGCCCCCGAATAGCGGGGGGAGCCAATGAGCAGTTCTTC. Translated, it gives CASSPRIAGGANEQFF. The rearrangement links TRBV7-3 to TRBJ2-1, with TRBD2 matching 10 bases. The J segment lost 6 bases and the V segment lost 5 bases, leaving 10 bases of the junction unmatched. The CDR3 contains 16 residues. CDR1 and CDR2 (germline): SGHTA, FQGTGA.